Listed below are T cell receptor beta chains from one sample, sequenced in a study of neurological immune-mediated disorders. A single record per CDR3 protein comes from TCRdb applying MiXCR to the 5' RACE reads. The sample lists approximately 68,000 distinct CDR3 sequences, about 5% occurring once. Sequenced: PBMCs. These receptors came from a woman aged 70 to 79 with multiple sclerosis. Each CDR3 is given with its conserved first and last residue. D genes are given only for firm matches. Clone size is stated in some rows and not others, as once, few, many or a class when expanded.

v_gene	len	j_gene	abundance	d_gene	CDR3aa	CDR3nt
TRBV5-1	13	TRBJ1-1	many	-	CASSLAGRSEAFF	TGCGCCAGCAGCTTGGCTGGACGGTCTGAAGCTTTCTTT
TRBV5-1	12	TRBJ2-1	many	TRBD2	CASTGTSDEQFF	TGCGCCAGCACCGGAACTAGCGATGAGCAGTTCTTC
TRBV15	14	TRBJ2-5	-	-	CATSSGGLKETQYF	TGTGCCACCAGCAGTGGGGGCCTGAAAGAGACCCAGTACTTC
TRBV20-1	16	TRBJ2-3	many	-	CSASLGSPTPTDTQYF	TGCAGTGCTAGTCTAGGCAGCCCTACACCCACAGATACGCAGTATTTT
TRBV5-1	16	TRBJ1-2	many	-	CASNNGGAQANYGYTF	TGCGCCAGCAACAACGGGGGGGCCCAAGCTAACTATGGCTACACCTTC
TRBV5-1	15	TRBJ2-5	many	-	CASSAGTALQETQYF	TGCGCCAGCAGCGCCGGGACTGCTTTGCAAGAGACCCAGTACTTC
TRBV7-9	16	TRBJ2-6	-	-	CASSFERASWANVLTF	TGTGCCAGCAGCTTTGAGCGGGCATCTTGGGCCAACGTCCTGACTTTC
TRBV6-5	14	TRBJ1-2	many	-	CASRPRTPNYGYTF	TGTGCCAGCAGGCCCCGGACACCTAACTATGGCTACACCTTC
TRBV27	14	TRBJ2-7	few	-	CASSRAGSSYEQYF	TGTGCCAGCAGTCGAGCAGGCAGCTCCTACGAGCAGTACTTC
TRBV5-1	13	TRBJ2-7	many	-	CASSLDRAYEQYF	TGCGCCAGCAGCTTGGACAGAGCCTACGAGCAGTACTTC
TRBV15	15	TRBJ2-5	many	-	CATSRDPQGRETQYF	TGTGCCACCAGCAGAGATCCCCAGGGTAGGGAGACCCAGTACTTC
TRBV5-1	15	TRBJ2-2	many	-	CASSFRPEGTGELFF	TGCGCCAGCAGCTTCAGGCCGGAGGGCACCGGGGAGCTGTTTTTT
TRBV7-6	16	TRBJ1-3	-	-	CASSLGAISSGNTIYF	TGTGCCAGCAGCTTAGGAGCCATTTCCTCTGGAAACACCATATATTTT
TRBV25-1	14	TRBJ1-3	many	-	CASHDSIAGNTIYF	TGTGCCAGTCACGATTCGATAGCTGGAAACACCATATATTTT
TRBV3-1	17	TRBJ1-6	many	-	CASSLSTGSGYNSPLHF	TGTGCCAGCAGCCTCAGTACAGGGAGTGGGTATAATTCACCCCTCCACTTT
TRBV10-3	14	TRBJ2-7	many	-	CAIRLDTSFYEQYF	TGTGCCATCAGATTAGACACCTCTTTCTACGAGCAGTACTTC
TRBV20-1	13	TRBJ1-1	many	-	CSARSRQNTEAFF	TGCAGTGCTAGGTCCCGCCAGAACACTGAAGCTTTCTTT
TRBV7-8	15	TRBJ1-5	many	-	CASSRQDPSNQPQHF	TGTGCCAGCAGCCGACAGGATCCTAGCAATCAGCCCCAGCATTTT
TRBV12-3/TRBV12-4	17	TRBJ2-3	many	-	CASSPGLNPWGADTQYF	TGTGCCAGCAGTCCGGGACTCAACCCATGGGGCGCAGATACGCAGTATTTT
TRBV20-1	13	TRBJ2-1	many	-	CSARVGSYNEQFF	TGCAGTGCTAGAGTGGGCTCCTACAATGAGCAGTTCTTC
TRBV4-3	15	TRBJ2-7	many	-	CASSQDQRWTYEQYF	TGCGCCAGCAGCCAAGATCAGAGGTGGACCTACGAGCAGTACTTC
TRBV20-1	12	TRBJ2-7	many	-	CSARGAVGEQYF	TGCAGTGCCAGGGGGGCTGTAGGCGAGCAGTACTTC
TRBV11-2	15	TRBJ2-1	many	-	CASSAGLGTYNEQFF	TGTGCCAGCAGCGCGGGACTCGGGACCTACAATGAGCAGTTCTTC
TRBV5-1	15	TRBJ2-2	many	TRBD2	CASTGLAGEAGELFF	TGCGCCAGCACCGGGCTAGCGGGAGAAGCCGGGGAGCTGTTTTTT
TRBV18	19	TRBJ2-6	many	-	CASSPIGGHQSSGANVLTF	TGTGCCAGCTCACCTATTGGGGGCCACCAGTCCTCTGGGGCCAACGTCCTGACTTTC
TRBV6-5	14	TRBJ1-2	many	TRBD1	CASQFGHRGDGYTF	TGTGCCAGTCAGTTTGGGCACAGGGGAGATGGCTACACCTTC
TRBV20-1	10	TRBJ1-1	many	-	CSARVTEAFF	TGCAGTGCCCGGGTAACTGAAGCTTTCTTT